The T cell receptor (beta chain) described here comes from a study of identical twins. The table lists this clonotype with a few counts. One entry per CDR3 protein results from TCRdb running MiXCR on the 5' RACE reads. This table holds about 730,000 distinct CDR3 sequences, about 20% found once. This sample was also put to use in a study of T cells expressing NK-cell markers. That publication notes: From sorted CD3+CD56+NKG2C+, CD3+CD56+NKG2C- and CD3+CD56-NKG2C+ T cells came the TCR beta repertoires. The study sequenced eight donors, seven HCMV-seropositive and one seronegative. Dominant NKG2C+ clonotypes were found to form about 1.0-7.5% of CD8+ T cells in over 5 donors. Several donors likewise had their CD3+CD56-NKG2C+ fraction led by these clonotypes.

The sample was PBMCs. This sequence was found in a woman younger than 35 in good health.

CDR3 region: CASSSLTSGRAETQYF. The CDR3 region has the DNA TGTGCCAGCAGTTCTCTGACTAGCGGGAGGGCGGAGACCCAGTACTTC. The rearrangement links TRBV27 to TRBJ2-5, with 14 bases that match TRBD2. The length of the CDR3 is 16 residues. Germline V gene data show CDR1 as MNHEY and CDR2 as SMNVEV (reference sequence). V gave up 4 bases and J gave up 5 bases; unmatched junction bases: 6.